The next 4 T cell receptor beta chains were all read from a single sample in a study of Graves' ophthalmopathy and Graves' hyperthyroidism. TCR beta CDR3 amplification used RNA transcripts. The workflow started with a first-round RT-PCR run with HTBI primers and then moved on to a second-round multiplex PCR. TCRdb ran MiXCR on the multiplex PCR reads and lists one entry per CDR3 protein. The sample includes about half a million distinct CDR3 sequences, approximately 14% seen only once; the top ten take 8% to 10%. The specimen was blood. The receptors here all came from a woman younger than 45 with Graves' ophthalmopathy.

This chain links TRBV18 with TRBJ1-6, with 10 bases that match TRBD1. The CDR3 totals 15 residues. The germline V gene has CDR1 KGHSH and CDR2 LQKENI. V was clipped by 4 bases and J by 9 bases; unmatched bases: 6. The DNA for the CDR3 is TGTGCCAGCTCACTCTCGGGACAGGGGAGTTCACCCCTCCACTTT. Protein sequence: CASSLSGQGSSPLHF.

This clonotype was counted ten times or more. This chain connects TRBV6-1 to TRBJ2-4; unclear D gene. V was trimmed by 2 bases and J by 9 bases, leaving 17 bases between them. Germline-derived CDR1 and CDR2 are MNHNS and SASEGT. The CDR3 length is 15 residues. The CDR3 DNA is TGTGCCAGCAGTGAATTTCATGTGGGGTTTCCCATTCAGTACTTC. Translated: CASSEFHVGFPIQYF.

This clonotype was seen ten or more times. The chain recombines TRBV11-1 with TRBJ1-1; maybe TRBD1 (5 bases). The V end lost 5 bases, the J end lost 5 bases, and 21 bases lay between the germline ends. This CDR3 is built from 16 residues. Germline CDR1 and CDR2: SGHAT and FQDESV (reference sequence). This chain's CDR3 is CASSKPQGGVGTEAFF. CDR3 bases: TGTGCCAGCAGCAAACCTCAGGGAGGAGTAGGAACTGAAGCTTTCTTT. Full variable domain (outside the CDR3, taken from reference TRBV11-1 and TRBJ1-1): EAEVAQSPRYKITEKSQAVAFWCDPISGHATLYWYRQILGQGPELLVQFQDESVVDDSQLPKDRFSAERLKGVDSTLKIQPAELGDSAMYLCASSKPQGGVGTEAFFGQGTRLTVV.

The chain recombines TRBV30 with TRBJ1-1; TRBD1 agrees at 10 bases. V was clipped by 8 bases and J by 5 bases; unmatched bases: 5. The CDR3 contains 12 residues. From germline, CDR1 is GTSNPN and CDR2 SVGIG (reference sequence). The CDR3 region is CAGQGGGTEAFF. The CDR3 DNA reads as TGTGCCGGACAGGGGGGAGGGACTGAAGCTTTCTTT.